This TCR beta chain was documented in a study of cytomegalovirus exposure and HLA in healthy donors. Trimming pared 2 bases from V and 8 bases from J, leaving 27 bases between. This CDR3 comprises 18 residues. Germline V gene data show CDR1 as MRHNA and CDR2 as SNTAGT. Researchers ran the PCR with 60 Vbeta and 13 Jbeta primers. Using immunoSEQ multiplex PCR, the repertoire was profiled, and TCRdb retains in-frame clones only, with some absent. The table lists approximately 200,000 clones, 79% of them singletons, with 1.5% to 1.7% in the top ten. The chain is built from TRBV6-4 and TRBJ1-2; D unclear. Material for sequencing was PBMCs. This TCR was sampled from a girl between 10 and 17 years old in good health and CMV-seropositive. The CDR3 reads CASSDGLYAGWMLYGYTF. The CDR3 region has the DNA TGTGCCAGCAGTGACGGACTCTACGCGGGGTGGATGCTCTACGGCTACACCTTC.